This T cell receptor (beta chain) was sequenced in a study of CD8+CD57+ T cells in acquired aplastic anemia. At the level of the study: The average read count for CD4+ cells in healthy donors was about 10 million.

Genomic DNA served as template for TCR beta VDJ and CDR3 profiling. TCRdb recomputed calls from the reads with MiXCR, one row per CDR3 protein. The table has over 35,000 distinct CDR3 sequences, around 67% seen once. Findings and limits, study-wide: Sharing between patients and controls was observed for around 30 CD8+ CDR3 sequences.

The CDR3 loop spans 14 amino acids. Germline lookup yields CDR1 MDHEN and CDR2 SYDVKM. V dropped 8 bases and J dropped 1; count of bases not matched to a gene: 4. This clonotype was seen ten or more times. Its specificity is not known. The chain is built from TRBV28 and TRBJ2-7; TRBD1 matches at 11 bases. The specimen was sorted CD4+, CD8+, or CD8+CD57+ T cells (not recorded which) from PBMCs. This receptor was obtained from a human donor in good health, serving as a control. CDR3 loop: CASEDRGLSYEQYF. The CDR3 coding sequence is TGTGCCAGCGAGGACAGGGGGCTTTCCTACGAGCAGTACTTC.